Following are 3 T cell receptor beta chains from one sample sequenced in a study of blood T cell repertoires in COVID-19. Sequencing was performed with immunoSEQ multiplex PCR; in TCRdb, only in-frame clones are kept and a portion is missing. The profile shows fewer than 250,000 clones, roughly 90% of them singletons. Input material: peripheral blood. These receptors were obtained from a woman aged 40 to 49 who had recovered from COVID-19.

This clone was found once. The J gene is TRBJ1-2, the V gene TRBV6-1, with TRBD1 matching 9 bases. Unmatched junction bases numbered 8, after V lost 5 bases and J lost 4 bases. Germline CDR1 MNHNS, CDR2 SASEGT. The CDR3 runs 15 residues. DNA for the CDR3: TGTGCCAGCAGTCCCACGGGACAGGGCTCCTATGGCTACACCTTC. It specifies CASSPTGQGSYGYTF.

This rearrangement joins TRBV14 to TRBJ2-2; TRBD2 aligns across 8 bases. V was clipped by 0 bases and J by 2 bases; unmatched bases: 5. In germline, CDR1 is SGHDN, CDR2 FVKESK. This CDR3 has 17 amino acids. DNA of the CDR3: TGTGCCAGCAGCCAAGATAAGCTAGCGGGCAACACCGGGGAGCTGTTTTTT. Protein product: CASSQDKLAGNTGELFF.

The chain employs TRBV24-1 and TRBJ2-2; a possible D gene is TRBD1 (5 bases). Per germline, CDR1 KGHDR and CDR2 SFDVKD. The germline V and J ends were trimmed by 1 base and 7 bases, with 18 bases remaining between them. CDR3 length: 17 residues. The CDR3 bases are TGTGCCACCAGTGATTTCAGGGCACCTTTCCGCCTCGGGGAGCTGTTTTTT. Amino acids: CATSDFRAPFRLGELFF.